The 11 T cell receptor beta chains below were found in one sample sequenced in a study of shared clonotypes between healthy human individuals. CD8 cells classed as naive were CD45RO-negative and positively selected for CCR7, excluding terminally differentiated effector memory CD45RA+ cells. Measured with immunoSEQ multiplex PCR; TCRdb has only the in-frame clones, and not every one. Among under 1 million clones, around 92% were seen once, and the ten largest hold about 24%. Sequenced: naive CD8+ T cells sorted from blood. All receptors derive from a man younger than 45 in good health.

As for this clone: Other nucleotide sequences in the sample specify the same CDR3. The CDR3 sequence is CATSRVTGGNTEAFF. The CDR3 bases are TGTGCCACCAGCAGGGTGACAGGGGGCAACACTGAAGCTTTCTTT. V usage is TRBV15 and J usage is TRBJ1-1; 10 bases agree with TRBD1. CDR1 LNHNV and CDR2 YYDKDF come from the germline V gene (reference sequence). CDR3 length: 15 amino acids. J gave up 2 bases and V 3 bases, and 3 bases lay outside the gene matches.

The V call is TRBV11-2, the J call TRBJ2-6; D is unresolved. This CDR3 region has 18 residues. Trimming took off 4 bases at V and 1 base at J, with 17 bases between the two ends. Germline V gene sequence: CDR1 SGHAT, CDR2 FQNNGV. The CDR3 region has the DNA TGTGCCAGCAGCTACGGCCGGCGCAACCCATCTGGGGCCAACGTCCTGACTTTC. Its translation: CASSYGRRNPSGANVLTF.

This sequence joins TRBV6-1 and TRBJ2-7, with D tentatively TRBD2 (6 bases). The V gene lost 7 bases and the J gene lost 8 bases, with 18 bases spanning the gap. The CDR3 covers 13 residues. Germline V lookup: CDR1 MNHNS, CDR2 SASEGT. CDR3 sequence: CASTRDSPPKQYF. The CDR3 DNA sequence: TGTGCCAGCACGAGGGACTCCCCACCTAAGCAGTACTTC.

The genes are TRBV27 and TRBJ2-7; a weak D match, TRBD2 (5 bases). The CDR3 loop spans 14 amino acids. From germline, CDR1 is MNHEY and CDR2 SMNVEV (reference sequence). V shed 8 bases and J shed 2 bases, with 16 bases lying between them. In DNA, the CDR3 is TGTGCCAGCTCCCCACTTCAGGAGGCCTACGAGCAGTACTTC. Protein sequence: CASSPLQEAYEQYF.

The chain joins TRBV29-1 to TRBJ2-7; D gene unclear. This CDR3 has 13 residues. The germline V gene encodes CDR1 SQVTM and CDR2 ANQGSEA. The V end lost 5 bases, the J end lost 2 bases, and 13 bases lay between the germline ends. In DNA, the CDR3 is TGCAGCGTTATAACGTCAGAGACCTACGAGCAGTACTTC. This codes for CSVITSETYEQYF.

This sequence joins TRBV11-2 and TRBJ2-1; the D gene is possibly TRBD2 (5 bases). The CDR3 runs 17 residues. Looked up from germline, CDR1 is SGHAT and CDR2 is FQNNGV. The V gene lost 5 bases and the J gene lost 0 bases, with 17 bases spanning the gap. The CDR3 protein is CASSPGRRTPSYNEQFF. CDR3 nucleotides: TGTGCCAGCAGCCCAGGCCGGAGGACTCCCTCCTACAATGAGCAGTTCTTC.

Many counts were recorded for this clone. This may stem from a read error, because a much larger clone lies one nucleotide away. The CDR3 loop is CASSEEGAGGDEQYF. The CDR3 DNA is TGTGCCAGCAGTGAAGAGGGGGCAGGGGGCGACGAGCAGTACTTC. The V call is TRBV6-1, the J call TRBJ2-7; 8 positions agree with TRBD1. The CDR3 is made up of 15 amino acids. J was trimmed by 5 bases and V by 1 base; bases with no gene match: 7. CDR1 is MNHNS, CDR2 SASEGT, per germline.

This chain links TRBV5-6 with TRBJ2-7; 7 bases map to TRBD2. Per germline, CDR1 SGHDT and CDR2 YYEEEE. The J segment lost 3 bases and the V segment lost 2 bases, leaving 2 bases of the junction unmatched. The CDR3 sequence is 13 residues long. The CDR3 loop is CASSLPSGYEQYF. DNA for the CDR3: TGTGCCAGCAGCTTACCTAGCGGCTACGAGCAGTACTTC.

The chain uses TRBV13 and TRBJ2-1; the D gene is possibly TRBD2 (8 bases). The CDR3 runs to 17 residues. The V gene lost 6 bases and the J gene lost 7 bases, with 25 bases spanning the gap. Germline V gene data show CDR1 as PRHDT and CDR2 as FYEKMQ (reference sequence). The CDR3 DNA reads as TGTGCCAGCAGTCAAAAACAGGGGCTAGCGGGTTTAAATGAGCAGTTCTTC. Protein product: CASSQKQGLAGLNEQFF.

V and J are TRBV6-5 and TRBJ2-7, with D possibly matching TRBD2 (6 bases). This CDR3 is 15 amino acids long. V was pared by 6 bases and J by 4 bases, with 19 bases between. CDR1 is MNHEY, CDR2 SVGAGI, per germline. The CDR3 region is CASREGPQAGYEQYF. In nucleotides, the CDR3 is TGTGCCAGCAGGGAGGGGCCACAGGCTGGGTACGAGCAGTACTTC.

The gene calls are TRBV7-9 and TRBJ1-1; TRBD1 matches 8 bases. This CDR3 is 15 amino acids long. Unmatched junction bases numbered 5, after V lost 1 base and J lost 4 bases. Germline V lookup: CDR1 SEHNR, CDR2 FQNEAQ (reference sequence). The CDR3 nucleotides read TGTGCCAGCAGCTTAGGGCAGGGGGCGCGCACTGAAGCTTTCTTT. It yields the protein CASSLGQGARTEAFF.